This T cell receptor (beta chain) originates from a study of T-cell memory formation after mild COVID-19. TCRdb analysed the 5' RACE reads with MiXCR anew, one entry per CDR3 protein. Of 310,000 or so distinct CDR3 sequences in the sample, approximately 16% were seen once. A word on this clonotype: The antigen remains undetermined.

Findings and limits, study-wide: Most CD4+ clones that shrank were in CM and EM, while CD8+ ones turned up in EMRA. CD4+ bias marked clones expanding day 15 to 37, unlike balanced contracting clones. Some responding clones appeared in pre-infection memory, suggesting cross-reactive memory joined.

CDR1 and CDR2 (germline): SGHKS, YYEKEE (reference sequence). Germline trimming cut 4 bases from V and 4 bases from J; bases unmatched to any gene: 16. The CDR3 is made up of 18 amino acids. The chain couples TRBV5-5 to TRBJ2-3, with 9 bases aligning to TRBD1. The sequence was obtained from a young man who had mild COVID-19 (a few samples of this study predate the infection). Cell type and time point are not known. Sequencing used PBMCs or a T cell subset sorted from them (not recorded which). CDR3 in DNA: TGTGCCAGCAGCCACCACAGTACCCCGGGACAGGGACCAGATACGCAGTATTTT. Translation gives CASSHHSTPGQGPDTQYF.